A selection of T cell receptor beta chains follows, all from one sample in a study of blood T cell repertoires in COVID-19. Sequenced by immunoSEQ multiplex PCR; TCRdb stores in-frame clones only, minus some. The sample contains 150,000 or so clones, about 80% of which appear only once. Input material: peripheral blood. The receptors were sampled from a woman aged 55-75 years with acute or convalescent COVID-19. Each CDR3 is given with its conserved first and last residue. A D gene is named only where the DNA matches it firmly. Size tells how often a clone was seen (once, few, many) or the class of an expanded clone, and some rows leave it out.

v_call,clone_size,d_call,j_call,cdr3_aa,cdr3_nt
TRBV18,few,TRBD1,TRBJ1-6,CASSPPGTGNTNSPLHF,TGTGCCAGCTCACCCCCCGGGACAGGGAACACCAATTCACCCCTCCACTTT
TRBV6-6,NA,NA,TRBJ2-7,CASSFKEPHEQYF,TGTGCCAGCAGTTTTAAGGAGCCCCACGAGCAGTACTTC
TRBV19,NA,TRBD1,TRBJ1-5,CATTPSGTGVRMANQPQHF,TGTGCCACCACCCCATCCGGGACAGGGGTTCGAATGGCAAATCAGCCCCAGCATTTT
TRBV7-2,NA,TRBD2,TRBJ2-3,CASSSTSGGGDTQYF,TGTGCCAGCAGCTCAACTAGCGGAGGGGGAGATACGCAGTATTTT
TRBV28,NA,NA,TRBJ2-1,CASSTGSHEQFF,TGTGCCAGCAGTACAGGGAGCCATGAGCAGTTCTTC
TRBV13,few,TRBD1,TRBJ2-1,CASSSQGNNEQFF,TGTGCCAGCAGCTCACAGGGGAACAATGAGCAGTTCTTC
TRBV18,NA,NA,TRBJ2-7,CASSPRTGSSYEQYF,TGTGCCAGCTCACCACGCACAGGGAGCTCCTACGAGCAGTACTTC
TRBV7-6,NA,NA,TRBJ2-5,CASSLLGGAQETQYF,TGTGCCAGCAGCTTACTGGGGGGGGCCCAAGAGACCCAGTACTTC
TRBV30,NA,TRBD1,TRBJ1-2,CAWRRGQGVALLYGYTF,TGTGCCTGGAGGAGGGGGCAGGGGGTCGCCCTCCTTTATGGCTACACCTTC
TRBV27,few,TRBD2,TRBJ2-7,CASSLAGASYEQYF,TGTGCCAGCAGTTTAGCGGGAGCCTCCTACGAGCAGTACTTC